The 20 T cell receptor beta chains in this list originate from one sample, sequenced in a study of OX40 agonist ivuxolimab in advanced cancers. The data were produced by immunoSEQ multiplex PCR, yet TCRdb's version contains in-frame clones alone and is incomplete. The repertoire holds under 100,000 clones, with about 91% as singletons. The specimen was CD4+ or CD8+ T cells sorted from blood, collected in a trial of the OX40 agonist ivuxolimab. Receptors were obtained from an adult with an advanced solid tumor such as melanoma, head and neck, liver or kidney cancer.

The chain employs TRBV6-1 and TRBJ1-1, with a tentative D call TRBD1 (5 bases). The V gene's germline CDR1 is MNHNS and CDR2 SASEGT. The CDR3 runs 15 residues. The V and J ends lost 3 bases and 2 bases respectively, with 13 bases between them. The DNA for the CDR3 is TGTGCCAGCAGTGATGGGGCAGGCCCAAACACTGAAGCTTTCTTT. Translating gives CASSDGAGPNTEAFF.

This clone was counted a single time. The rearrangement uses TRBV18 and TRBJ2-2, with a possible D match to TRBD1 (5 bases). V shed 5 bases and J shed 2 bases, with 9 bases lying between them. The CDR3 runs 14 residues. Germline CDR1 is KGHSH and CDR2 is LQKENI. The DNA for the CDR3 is TGTGCCAGCTCATCGACAGCTAACACCGGGGAGCTGTTTTTT. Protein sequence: CASSSTANTGELFF.

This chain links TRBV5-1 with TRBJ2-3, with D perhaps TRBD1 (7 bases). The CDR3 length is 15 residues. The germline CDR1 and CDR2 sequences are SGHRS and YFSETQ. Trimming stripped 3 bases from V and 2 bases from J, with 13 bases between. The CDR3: CASSSQGGLTDTQYF. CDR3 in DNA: TGCGCCAGCAGCTCGCAGGGGGGCCTCACAGATACGCAGTATTTT.

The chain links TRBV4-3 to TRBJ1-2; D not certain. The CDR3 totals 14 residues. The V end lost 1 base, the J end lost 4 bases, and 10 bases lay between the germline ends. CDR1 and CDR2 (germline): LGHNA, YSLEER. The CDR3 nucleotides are TGCGCCAGCAGCCAAGCGCAGGAAAGCTATGGCTACACCTTC. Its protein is CASSQAQESYGYTF.

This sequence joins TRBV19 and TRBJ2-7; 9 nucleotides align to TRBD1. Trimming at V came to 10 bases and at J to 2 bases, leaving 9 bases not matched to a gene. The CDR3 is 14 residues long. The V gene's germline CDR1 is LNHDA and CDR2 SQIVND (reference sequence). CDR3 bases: TGTGCCACATCACGACAGGGGGGGGCCTACGAGCAGTACTTC. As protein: CATSRQGGAYEQYF.

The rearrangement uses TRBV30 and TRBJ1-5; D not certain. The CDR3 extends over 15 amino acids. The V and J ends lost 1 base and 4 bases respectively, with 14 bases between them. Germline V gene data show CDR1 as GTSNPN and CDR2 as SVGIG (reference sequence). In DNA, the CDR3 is TGTGCCTGGAGTGCCTTCACATCTGGAAATCAGCCCCAGCATTTT. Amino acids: CAWSAFTSGNQPQHF.

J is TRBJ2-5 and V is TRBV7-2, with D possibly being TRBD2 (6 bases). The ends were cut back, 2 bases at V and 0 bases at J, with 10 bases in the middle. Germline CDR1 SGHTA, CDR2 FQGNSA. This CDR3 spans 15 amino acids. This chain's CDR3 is CASSLNGGDQETQYF. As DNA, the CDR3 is TGTGCCAGCAGCTTAAACGGGGGAGACCAAGAGACCCAGTACTTC.

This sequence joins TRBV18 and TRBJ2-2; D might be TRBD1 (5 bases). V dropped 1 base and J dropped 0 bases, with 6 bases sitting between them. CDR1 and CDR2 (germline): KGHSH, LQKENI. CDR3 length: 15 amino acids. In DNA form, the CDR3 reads TGTGCCAGCTCACCACGACAGCCGAACACCGGGGAGCTGTTTTTT. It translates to CASSPRQPNTGELFF.

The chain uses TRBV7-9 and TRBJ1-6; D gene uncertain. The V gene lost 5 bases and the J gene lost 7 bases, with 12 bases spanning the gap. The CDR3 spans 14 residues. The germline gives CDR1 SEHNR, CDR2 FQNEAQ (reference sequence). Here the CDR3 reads CASSPDLVNSPLHF. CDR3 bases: TGTGCCAGCAGCCCCGACTTGGTGAATTCACCCCTCCACTTT.

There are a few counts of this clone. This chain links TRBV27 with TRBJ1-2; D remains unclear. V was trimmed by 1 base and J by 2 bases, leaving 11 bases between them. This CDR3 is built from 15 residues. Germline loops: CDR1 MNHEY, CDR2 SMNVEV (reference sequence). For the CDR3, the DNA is TGTGCCAGCAGTTTATTGGCAGGTCGGAACTATGGCTACACCTTC. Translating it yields CASSLLAGRNYGYTF.

The CDR3 nucleotides read TGTGCCATCAGTCCCCGGGGCGGGTACTCCTACGAGCAGTACTTC. Amino acids: CAISPRGGYSYEQYF. The rearrangement uses TRBV10-3 and TRBJ2-7; D is tentatively TRBD1 or TRBD2 (5 bases each). The germline gives CDR1 ENHRY, CDR2 SYGVKD. V gave up 5 bases and J gave up 0 bases, with 14 bases separating them. The CDR3 covers 15 residues.

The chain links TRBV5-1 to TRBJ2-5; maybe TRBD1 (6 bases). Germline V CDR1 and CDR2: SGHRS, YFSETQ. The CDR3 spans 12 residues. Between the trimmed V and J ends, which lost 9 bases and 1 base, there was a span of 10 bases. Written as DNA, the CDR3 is TGCGCCACCCGGGACATCCAAGAGACCCAGTACTTC. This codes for CATRDIQETQYF.

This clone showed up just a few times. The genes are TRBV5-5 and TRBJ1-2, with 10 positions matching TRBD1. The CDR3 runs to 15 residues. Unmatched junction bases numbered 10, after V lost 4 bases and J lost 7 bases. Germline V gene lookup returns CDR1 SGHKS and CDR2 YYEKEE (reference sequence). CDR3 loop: CASSEPGQGPFGYTF. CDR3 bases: TGTGCCAGCAGCGAACCGGGACAGGGGCCGTTTGGCTACACCTTC.

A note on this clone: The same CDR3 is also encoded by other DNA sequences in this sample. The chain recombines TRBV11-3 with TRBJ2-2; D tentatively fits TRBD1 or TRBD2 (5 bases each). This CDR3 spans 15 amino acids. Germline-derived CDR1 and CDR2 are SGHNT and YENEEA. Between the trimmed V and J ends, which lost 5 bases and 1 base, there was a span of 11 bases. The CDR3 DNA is TGTGCCAGCAGCCCCGGGACGGGGAACACCGGGGAGCTGTTTTTT. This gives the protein CASSPGTGNTGELFF.

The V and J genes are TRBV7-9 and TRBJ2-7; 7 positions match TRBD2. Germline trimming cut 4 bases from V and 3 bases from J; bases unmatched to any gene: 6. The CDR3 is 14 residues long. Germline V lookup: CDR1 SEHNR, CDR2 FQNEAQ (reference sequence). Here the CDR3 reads CASSSLAEDYEQYF. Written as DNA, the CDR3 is TGTGCCAGCAGCTCGCTAGCGGAAGACTACGAGCAGTACTTC.

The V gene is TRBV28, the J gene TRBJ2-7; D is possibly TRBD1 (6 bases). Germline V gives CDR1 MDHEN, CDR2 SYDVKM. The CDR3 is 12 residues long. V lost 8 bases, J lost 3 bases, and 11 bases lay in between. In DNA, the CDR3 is TGTGCCAGCGAGAGGGGGAGCTACGAGCAGTACTTC. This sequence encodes CASERGSYEQYF.

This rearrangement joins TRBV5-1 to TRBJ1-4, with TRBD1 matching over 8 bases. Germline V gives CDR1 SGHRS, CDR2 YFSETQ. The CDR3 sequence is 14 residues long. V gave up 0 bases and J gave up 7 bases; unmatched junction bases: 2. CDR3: CASSLAGGLEKLFF. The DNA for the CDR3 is TGCGCCAGCAGCTTGGCAGGGGGCCTTGAAAAACTGTTTTTT.

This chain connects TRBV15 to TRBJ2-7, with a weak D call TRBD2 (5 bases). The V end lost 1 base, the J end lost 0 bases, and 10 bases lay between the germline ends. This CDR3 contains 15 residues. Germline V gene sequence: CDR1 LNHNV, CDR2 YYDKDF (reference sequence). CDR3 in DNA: TGTGCCACCAGCAGAGCCGGACTTAGCTCCTACGAGCAGTACTTC. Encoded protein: CATSRAGLSSYEQYF. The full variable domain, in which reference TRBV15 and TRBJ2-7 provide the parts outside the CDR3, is DAMVIQNPRYQVTQFGKPVTLSCSQTLNHNVMYWYQQKSSQAPKLLFHYYDKDFNNEADTPDNFQSRRPNTSFCFLDIRSPGLGDTAMYLCATSRAGLSSYEQYFGPGTRLTVT.

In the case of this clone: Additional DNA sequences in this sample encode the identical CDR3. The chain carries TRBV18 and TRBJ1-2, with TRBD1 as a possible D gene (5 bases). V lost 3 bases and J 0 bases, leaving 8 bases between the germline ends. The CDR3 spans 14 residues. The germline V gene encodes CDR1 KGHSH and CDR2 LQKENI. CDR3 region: CASSPGRANYGYTF. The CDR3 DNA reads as TGTGCCAGCTCACCGGGACGGGCTAACTATGGCTACACCTTC.

CDR3 bases: TGTGCCAGCAGCTCTAGGACAGGGCCTGAAAAACTGTTTTTT. Translation gives CASSSRTGPEKLFF. The V and J genes are TRBV7-8 and TRBJ1-4; TRBD1 agrees at 8 bases. V was pared by 4 bases and J by 7 bases, with 5 bases of the junction left unmatched. CDR3 length: 14 residues. From germline, CDR1 is SGHVS and CDR2 FQNEAQ. Looking up the rest from reference TRBV7-8 and TRBJ1-4 gives the full variable domain: GAGVSQSPRYKVAKRGQDVALRCDPISGHVSLFWYQQALGQGPEFLTYFQNEAQLDKSGLPSDRFFAERPEGSVSTLKIQRTQQEDSAVYLCASSSRTGPEKLFFGSGTQLSVL.